The sequence of this T cell receptor (beta chain) was determined in a study of T cell responses to AZD1222 COVID-19 vaccine. The CDR3 is 14 amino acids. After removal of 4 bases from V and 7 bases from J, the junction contained 4 bases not matched to a gene. Per germline, CDR1 MNHEY and CDR2 SVGAGI. Study-level results: The study sampled repertoires only after the peak T cell response.

Regarding this clone: No antigen is known for it.

Pooling was applied to second doses at about 4 or about 12 weeks. The repertoire was sequenced with immunoSEQ multiplex PCR; TCRdb's copy has only in-frame clones and lacks some. The data hold about 180,000 clones, with 85% to 90% observed a single time. This chain links TRBV6-5 with TRBJ1-2, with TRBD1 matching 12 bases. The sequencing here drew on peripheral blood, taken 28 days after the second AZD1222 dose. This TCR derives from an adult who received the AZD1222 COVID-19 vaccine. The CDR3 spells CASSLGQGAIGYTF. The CDR3 bases are TGTGCCAGCAGTTTGGGACAGGGGGCTATTGGCTACACCTTC.